These 30 T cell receptor beta chains originate from one sample sequenced in a study of blood T cell repertoires in COVID-19. TCRdb's copy holds only in-frame clones and misses some; the assay was immunoSEQ multiplex PCR. The table records 200,000 to 300,000 clones, approximately 83% of them present only once. Sample: PBMCs or T cells enriched from blood (not recorded which). Every receptor here comes from a woman aged 40-49 years with acute COVID-19.

This chain uses TRBV30 with TRBJ2-5, with 10 positions matching TRBD1. Trimming cost V 1 base and J 6 bases; bases outside gene matches: 5. CDR1 and CDR2 (germline): GTSNPN, SVGIG (reference sequence). The CDR3 contains 14 residues. DNA for the CDR3: TGTGCCTGGAGTGATGGGACAGGGGATAAGACCCAGTACTTC. Its protein is CAWSDGTGDKTQYF.

V and J are TRBV7-6 and TRBJ2-5; D might be TRBD2 (6 bases). The V and J ends lost 5 bases and 4 bases respectively, with 14 bases between them. Germline V gene lookup returns CDR1 SGHVS and CDR2 FNYEAQ. This CDR3 has 14 amino acids. This chain's CDR3 is CASSNRAAGETQYF. The CDR3 DNA reads as TGTGCCAGCAGCAACCGGGCAGCGGGAGAGACCCAGTACTTC.

The chain is built from TRBV27 and TRBJ2-3; TRBD2 matches 10 bases. V lost 4 bases and J lost 2; bases outside the gene matches: 9. The CDR3 is 17 residues long. Germline CDR1 is MNHEY and CDR2 is SMNVEV (reference sequence). In DNA, the CDR3 is TGTGCCAGCAGTTCAAACCAACTAGCGGGGTACACAGATACGCAGTATTTT. The encoded protein is CASSSNQLAGYTDTQYF.

This clone was detected once. The chain combines TRBV4-2 with TRBJ2-3; 8 bases agree with TRBD2. The CDR3 is 17 amino acids. Germline V lookup: CDR1 LGHNA, CDR2 YNFKEQ. With 0 bases clipped from V and 5 bases from J, the junction kept 10 bases outside the gene matches. CDR3 sequence reads: CASSQDPSSGIVDTQYF. The DNA for the CDR3 is TGTGCCAGCAGCCAAGATCCTAGTAGCGGGATAGTAGATACGCAGTATTTT.

The gene calls are TRBV7-3 and TRBJ2-3; 9 bases agree with TRBD1. From germline, CDR1 is SGHTA and CDR2 FQGTGA. J lost 3 bases, V lost 5 bases, and 6 bases had no gene match. The CDR3 loop spans 15 amino acids. This CDR3 reads CASSPQTGGTDTQYF. CDR3 DNA: TGTGCCAGCAGCCCACAGACAGGGGGGACAGATACGCAGTATTTT.

This clone was picked up one time. J is TRBJ2-7 and V is TRBV11-3; 8 bases line up with TRBD1. The CDR3 loop spans 15 amino acids. V lost 4 bases to trimming and J lost 3 bases; unmatched junction nucleotides: 8. Germline CDR1 reads SGHNT; CDR2 reads YENEEA. The CDR3 region is CASSSNRDRHYEQYF. The CDR3 region has the DNA TGTGCCAGCAGCTCAAACCGGGACAGGCACTACGAGCAGTACTTC.

This clone was seen only once. The chain links TRBV29-1 to TRBJ1-2; a weak D match, TRBD1 (5 bases). The V and J ends lost 5 bases and 8 bases respectively, with 15 bases between them. The CDR3 is 12 residues long. CDR1 is SQVTM and CDR2 is ANQGSEA in the germline V gene. CDR3 DNA sequence: TGCAGCGTTTGGATCGGGACTCCAGGCTACACCTTC. Its translation is CSVWIGTPGYTF.

J is TRBJ2-5 and V is TRBV28; 12 bases line up with TRBD2. V dropped 3 bases and J dropped 1; count of bases not matched to a gene: 6. CDR1 and CDR2 from the germline V gene are MDHEN and SYDVKM. The CDR3 consists of 17 residues. CDR3 region: CASSLGGLAGSQETQYF. CDR3 DNA: TGTGCCAGCAGTTTGGGGGGACTAGCGGGTAGCCAAGAGACCCAGTACTTC.

V usage is TRBV28 and J usage is TRBJ2-5, with a weak D call TRBD1 (5 bases). V was trimmed by 6 bases and J by 5 bases, leaving 7 bases between them. Germline lookup yields CDR1 MDHEN and CDR2 SYDVKM. The CDR3 consists of 11 residues. The CDR3 DNA is TGTGCCAGCAGCAGGGTTGAGACCCAGTACTTC. Translation: CASSRVETQYF. Based on the CDR3 plus reference TRBV28 and TRBJ2-5, the full variable domain is DVKVTQSSRYLVKRTGEKVFLECVQDMDHENMFWYRQDPGLGLRLIYFSYDVKMKEKGDIPEGYSVSREKKERFSLILESASTNQTSMYLCASSRVETQYFGPGTRLLVL.

The V gene is TRBV6-1, the J gene TRBJ2-7, with D hard to call. Between the trimmed V and J ends, which lost 1 base and 4 bases, there was a span of 14 bases. This CDR3 region has 15 residues. Germline-derived CDR1 and CDR2 are MNHNS and SASEGT. CDR3 in amino acids: CASSEGLTSTYEQYF. The CDR3 DNA is TGTGCCAGCAGTGAAGGCTTGACCTCGACTTACGAGCAGTACTTC.

The rearrangement links TRBV3-1 (or the pseudogene TRBV3-2) to TRBJ2-5; D might be TRBD2 (6 bases). V was clipped by 0 bases and J by 10 bases, with 6 bases between them. The CDR3 has 11 residues. The germline V gene has CDR1 LGHDT and CDR2 YNNKEL (reference sequence). The CDR3 sequence is CASSQEGGQYF. DNA of the CDR3: TGTGCCAGCAGCCAAGAGGGGGGCCAGTACTTC.

The chain uses TRBV5-1 and TRBJ2-1, with 7 bases fitting TRBD2. CDR1 is SGHRS and CDR2 is YFSETQ in the germline V gene. The CDR3 loop spans 15 amino acids. The junction had 8 bases not matched to a gene; V was cut back by 4 bases and J by 4 bases. DNA of the CDR3: TGCGCCAGCAGCCCGATCGGGGGAGGGTACAATGAGCAGTTCTTC. This encodes CASSPIGGGYNEQFF.

The chain employs TRBV11-2 and TRBJ2-7; weak D call: TRBD2 (5 bases). Trimming shortened V by 4 bases and J by 0 bases, and 19 bases separated the two germline ends. Germline values: CDR1 SGHAT, CDR2 FQNNGV. The CDR3 length is 17 residues. CDR3 region: CASSSELAGPHSYEQYF. CDR3 DNA sequence: TGTGCCAGCAGCTCAGAACTCGCGGGTCCCCACTCCTACGAGCAGTACTTC.

The gene calls are TRBV9 and TRBJ2-5; possibly TRBD1 for D (6 bases). Germline loops: CDR1 SGDLS, CDR2 YYNGEE. This CDR3 has 14 residues. Trimming took 4 bases from V and 2 from J, leaving 12 bases between them. The CDR3 DNA sequence: TGTGCCAGCAGCTTAGGACAGCCGCAAGAGACCCAGTACTTC. Protein: CASSLGQPQETQYF.

On this clone: A read error may produce the germline difference seen at one junction end. The chain employs TRBV7-7 and TRBJ2-5; a possible D gene is TRBD1 (5 bases). CDR1 is SSHAT and CDR2 is FNYEAQ in the germline V gene (reference sequence). This CDR3 comprises 13 residues. The DNA for the CDR3 is TGTGCTAGCAGCTTAGGGCAGGGAGAGACCCAGTACTTC. Translated: CASSLGQGETQYF.

The chain couples TRBV11-2 to TRBJ2-7; TRBD1 is a possible D gene (5 bases). The CDR3 runs to 14 residues. V was cut by 0 bases and J by 2 bases, with 8 bases left in between. The germline CDR1 and CDR2 sequences are SGHAT and FQNNGV. As DNA, the CDR3 is TGTGCCAGCAGCTTAGATGGGGCGACCTACGAGCAGTACTTC. Translated, it gives CASSLDGATYEQYF.

This chain uses TRBV4-2 with TRBJ2-3, with TRBD2 identical over 14 bases. Trimming at V came to 4 bases and at J to 2 bases, leaving 8 bases not matched to a gene. The germline V gene encodes CDR1 LGHNA and CDR2 YNFKEQ. This CDR3 region has 18 residues. CDR3: CASSPNGGLAGVTDTQYF. CDR3 DNA sequence: TGTGCCAGCAGCCCCAACGGGGGACTAGCGGGAGTCACAGATACGCAGTATTTT.

The chain recombines TRBV9 with TRBJ2-1; maybe TRBD1 (6 bases). V was trimmed by 3 bases and J by 2 bases, leaving 12 bases between them. The CDR3 is 15 residues long. Looked up from germline, CDR1 is SGDLS and CDR2 is YYNGEE. DNA of the CDR3: TGTGCCAGCAGCGGTACAGGGTTGGCCTACAATGAGCAGTTCTTC. It codes for CASSGTGLAYNEQFF.

The chain joins TRBV30 to TRBJ1-6, with 8 positions matching TRBD1. This CDR3 is built from 13 residues. Germline V gives CDR1 GTSNPN, CDR2 SVGIG (reference sequence). V lost 3 bases and J lost 9; bases outside the gene matches: 4. Here the CDR3 reads CAWRDREVSPLHF. CDR3 bases: TGTGCCTGGAGGGACAGGGAGGTTTCACCCCTCCACTTT.

The gene calls are TRBV19 and TRBJ1-3; TRBD1 is a possible D gene (5 bases). Germline V lookup: CDR1 LNHDA, CDR2 SQIVND (reference sequence). CDR3 length equals 14 residues. V was cut by 7 bases and J by 4 bases, with 14 bases left in between. The CDR3 bases are TGTGCCAGTACTTTCGGGGGGGGAGGAAACACCATATATTTT. It is translated as CASTFGGGGNTIYF.

This clone was seen only a few times. The chain combines TRBV2 with TRBJ1-2; D gene ambiguous. CDR1 and CDR2 (germline): SNHLY, FYNNEI. The V end lost 6 bases, the J end lost 2 bases, and 7 bases lay between the germline ends. The CDR3 length is 12 residues. Written as DNA, the CDR3 is TGTGCCAGCAGACCAGGAAACTATGGCTACACCTTC. Its protein product is CASRPGNYGYTF.

The rearrangement links TRBV14 to TRBJ1-6; 8 bases are a match to TRBD1. The germline V gene has CDR1 SGHDN and CDR2 FVKESK. The CDR3 loop spans 15 amino acids. The junction had 3 bases not matched to a gene; V was cut back by 2 bases and J by 6 bases. The CDR3 DNA sequence: TGTGCCAGCAGCCAACGGACAGGGTTTAATTCACCCCTCCACTTT. It encodes CASSQRTGFNSPLHF. Together with reference TRBV14 and TRBJ1-6, the CDR3 gives the full variable domain: EAGVTQFPSHSVIEKGQTVTLRCDPISGHDNLYWYRRVMGKEIKFLLHFVKESKQDESGMPNNRFLAERTGGTYSTLKVQPAELEDSGVYFCASSQRTGFNSPLHFGNGTRLTVT.

This clone was counted once. Other nucleotide sequences in the sample specify the same CDR3. The gene calls are TRBV5-1 and TRBJ2-2; possible D gene TRBD1, 5 bases. V lost 0 bases and J lost 4, with 7 bases in between. This CDR3 comprises 14 residues. Looked up from germline, CDR1 is SGHRS and CDR2 is YFSETQ. CDR3 protein: CASSLGGGTGELFF. The CDR3, as DNA: TGCGCCAGCAGCTTGGGGGGCGGCACCGGGGAGCTGTTTTTT.

In DNA, the CDR3 is TGTGCCAGCAGTTACTCACAGTCCAACAATGAGCAGTTCTTC. Translating gives CASSYSQSNNEQFF. The V and J genes are TRBV6-5 and TRBJ2-1; D remains unclear. The CDR3 totals 14 residues. Germline V gives CDR1 MNHEY, CDR2 SVGAGI. Trimming shortened V by 0 bases and J by 5 bases, and 8 bases separated the two germline ends.

The rearrangement links TRBV2 to TRBJ1-5, with 9 bases that match TRBD1. Trimming took 6 bases from V and 7 from J; bases not matched to a gene: 7. Germline values: CDR1 SNHLY, CDR2 FYNNEI. The CDR3 covers 14 residues. DNA of the CDR3: TGTGCCAGCAGGGGGACAGGGCTTAACCAGCCCCAGCATTTT. Amino acids: CASRGTGLNQPQHF.

The V call is TRBV6-5, the J call TRBJ1-2, with 7 positions matching TRBD1. CDR1 is MNHEY and CDR2 is SVGAGI in the germline V gene. Trimming took 6 bases from V and 5 from J; bases not matched to a gene: 9. The length of the CDR3 is 14 residues. The CDR3 protein is CASRTQGTVYGYTF. CDR3 bases: TGTGCCAGCAGGACCCAAGGGACAGTATATGGCTACACCTTC.

The CDR3 spells CASSQDRGNPPYGYTF. For the CDR3, the DNA is TGTGCCAGCAGCCAAGACCGAGGGAATCCTCCCTATGGCTACACCTTC. This chain joins TRBV3-1 (or the pseudogene TRBV3-2) and TRBJ1-2; D gene unclear. The length of the CDR3 is 16 residues. Germline loops: CDR1 LGHDT, CDR2 YNNKEL (reference sequence). V was clipped by 0 bases and J by 4 bases, with 15 bases between them.

This chain connects TRBV5-1 to TRBJ2-3; the match to TRBD1 covers 8 bases. The CDR3 consists of 14 residues. Looked up from germline, CDR1 is SGHRS and CDR2 is YFSETQ. V gave up 0 bases and J gave up 4 bases; unmatched junction bases: 1. CDR3 in DNA: TGCGCCAGCAGCTTGGCAGGGGGCGCAGATACGCAGTATTTT. This translates into CASSLAGGADTQYF.

This chain joins TRBV14 and TRBJ1-4, with unresolved D. The germline V gene has CDR1 SGHDN and CDR2 FVKESK. The germline V and J ends were trimmed by 4 bases and 0 bases, with 9 bases remaining between them. The CDR3 totals 15 residues. CDR3 sequence (DNA): TGTGCCAGCAGCCCGTTACTAGCAACTAATGAAAAACTGTTTTTT. Translating gives CASSPLLATNEKLFF.

V and J are TRBV19 and TRBJ2-4; weak D call: TRBD2 (6 bases). Germline CDR1 LNHDA, CDR2 SQIVND (reference sequence). Trimming cost V 1 base and J 0 bases, with 10 bases left between them. CDR3 length: 16 residues. The CDR3 sequence is CASSIVGGIAKNIQYF. The CDR3 nucleotides read TGTGCCAGTAGTATAGTGGGGGGAATAGCCAAAAACATTCAGTACTTC.